Below, 23 T cell receptor beta chains from the same sample are listed, as sequenced in a study of T cell repertoires in cytomegalovirus infection. MiXCR, applied by TCRdb to the reads, yields one record per CDR3 protein. The repertoire holds 300,000 to 400,000 distinct CDR3 sequences, with 25% to 35% as singletons. These receptors lack a known antigen. Here the sequenced sample was cultured PBMCs, taken from culture after CMV antigen stimulation. These receptors were collected from a human donor in good health (CMV status not recorded). Some clones in this sample may be carry-over from other donors' samples.

The chain couples TRBV5-1 to TRBJ2-1; no firm D call. The ends were cut back, 0 bases at V and 3 bases at J, with 19 bases in the middle. Germline values: CDR1 SGHRS, CDR2 YFSETQ. CDR3 size: 18 residues. The CDR3 DNA follows: TGCGCCAGCAGCTTGGGAAGCCCTGGGTACGCCTACTACAATGAGCAGTTCTTC. This gives the protein CASSLGSPGYAYYNEQFF. Together with reference TRBV5-1 and TRBJ2-1, the CDR3 gives the full variable domain: KAGVTQTPRYLIKTRGQQVTLSCSPISGHRSVSWYQQTPGQGLQFLFEYFSETQRNKGNFPGRFSGRQFSNSRSEMNVSTLELGDSALYLCASSLGSPGYAYYNEQFFGPGTRLTVL.

This chain links TRBV10-1 with TRBJ2-2; D may be TRBD1 or TRBD2 (5 bases each). The CDR3 is 14 amino acids. Looked up from germline, CDR1 is WNHNN and CDR2 is SYGVQD (reference sequence). Trimming pared 8 bases from V and 8 bases from J, leaving 18 bases between. The CDR3 sequence: CASGDGALEGELFF. As DNA, the CDR3 is TGCGCCAGCGGGGACGGGGCCCTTGAGGGGGAGCTGTTTTTT.

J is TRBJ1-2 and V is TRBV12-3 or TRBV12-4; possible D gene TRBD1, 6 bases. The CDR3 totals 11 residues. V was cut by 9 bases and J by 5 bases, with 10 bases left in between. Written as DNA, the CDR3 is TGTGCCAGGACTCAGGGGTATGGCTACACCTTC. It codes for CARTQGYGYTF.

This clonotype has only a few counts. V gene TRBV12-3 or TRBV12-4 combines with J gene TRBJ1-1; 8 nucleotides line up with TRBD1. This CDR3 region has 14 residues. The V gene end was trimmed by 7 bases and the J gene end by 3 bases; junction bases not matched to a gene: 7. CDR3 residues: CASNDRGEHTEAFF. CDR3 DNA sequence: TGTGCCAGCAATGACAGGGGTGAGCACACTGAAGCTTTCTTT.

CDR3 amino acids: CAWRSGGDTQYF. DNA for the CDR3: TGTGCCTGGAGATCTGGTGGAGATACGCAGTATTTT. The rearrangement links TRBV30 to TRBJ2-3; D remains unclear. The germline V and J ends were trimmed by 3 bases and 5 bases, with 9 bases remaining between them. Germline V CDR1 and CDR2: GTSNPN, SVGIG (reference sequence). The CDR3 has 12 residues.

CDR3 in DNA: TGTGCCAGCAGTCGACGGGACAGGGGGAGGGATCAGCCCCAGCATTTT. Its protein is CASSRRDRGRDQPQHF. J is TRBJ1-5 and V is TRBV28; 11 bases fit TRBD1. Trimming cost V 5 bases and J 5 bases; bases outside gene matches: 8. The germline V gene encodes CDR1 MDHEN and CDR2 SYDVKM. This CDR3 spans 16 amino acids.

The sample holds one count of this clonotype. The chain uses TRBV19 and TRBJ2-5, with D possibly TRBD1 on 6 matching bases. The V and J ends lost 0 bases and 3 bases respectively, with 11 bases between them. The germline gives CDR1 LNHDA, CDR2 SQIVND (reference sequence). The CDR3 length is 15 residues. The CDR3: CASSIDSGDKETQYF. The CDR3 nucleotides read TGTGCCAGTAGTATAGATTCAGGGGATAAAGAGACCCAGTACTTC.

The chain combines TRBV28 with TRBJ2-7, with 8 nucleotides matching TRBD1. V shed 5 bases, J shed 3 bases, and the junction held 9 bases outside the gene matches. The CDR3 has 15 amino acids. From germline, CDR1 is MDHEN and CDR2 SYDVKM. In nucleotides, the CDR3 is TGTGCCAGCAGTCCACAACTCAGGGGGCTCTACGAGCAGTACTTC. Amino acids: CASSPQLRGLYEQYF.

In its sample, this clonotype was seen once. This sequence joins TRBV7-6 and TRBJ2-1; no reliable D call. The CDR3 runs 13 residues. Germline values: CDR1 SGHVS, CDR2 FNYEAQ. Trimming stripped 5 bases from V and 5 bases from J, with 10 bases between. The CDR3 loop is CASSPMEHNEQFF. CDR3 DNA: TGTGCCAGCAGCCCCATGGAACACAATGAGCAGTTCTTC.

This clonotype was counted at least ten times. The chain employs TRBV12-3 or TRBV12-4 and TRBJ1-2, with TRBD1 matching over 10 bases. The CDR3 has 15 residues. Trimming at V came to 5 bases and at J to 4 bases, leaving 7 bases not matched to a gene. CDR3 bases: TGTGCCAGCAGTCCCCGGGACAGGGGCCCCTATGGCTACACCTTC. Residues: CASSPRDRGPYGYTF.

The chain employs TRBV4-1 and TRBJ1-4, with D unclear. The V and J ends lost 0 bases and 8 bases respectively, with 16 bases between them. Germline CDR1 and CDR2: MGHRA and YSYEKL. The CDR3 consists of 16 residues. In nucleotides, the CDR3 is TGCGCCAGCAGCCAAGATCCCGGAGACGTCCAGGAAAAACTGTTTTTT. Encoded protein: CASSQDPGDVQEKLFF.

The V call is TRBV20-1, the J call TRBJ2-1, with TRBD2 matching over 11 bases. The trim removed 4 bases at V and 5 bases at J, leaving 4 bases unmatched. The CDR3 length is 14 residues. Germline V CDR1 and CDR2: DFQATT, SNEGSKA (reference sequence). DNA of the CDR3: TGCAGTGCTATTATAGCGGGAGGGGACAATGAGCAGTTCTTC. It yields the protein CSAIIAGGDNEQFF.

This clonotype has only a few counts. This rearrangement joins TRBV20-1 to TRBJ2-3; 12 bases are a match to TRBD2. With 0 bases clipped from V and 4 bases from J, the junction kept 8 bases outside the gene matches. Germline V gene sequence: CDR1 DFQATT, CDR2 SNEGSKA (reference sequence). This CDR3 is 17 amino acids long. This CDR3 reads CSARDWASGGASDTQYF. CDR3 nucleotide sequence: TGCAGTGCTAGAGATTGGGCTAGCGGGGGGGCTTCAGATACGCAGTATTTT.

This sequence joins TRBV4-1 and TRBJ2-3, with D unresolved. The germline V gene has CDR1 MGHRA and CDR2 YSYEKL. Trimming took 2 bases from V and 3 from J, leaving 6 bases between them. CDR3 length: 13 amino acids. In DNA form, the CDR3 reads TGCGCCAGCAGCCAAACAGATACAGATACGCAGTATTTT. Residues: CASSQTDTDTQYF.

This clonotype was observed many times. This sequence joins TRBV7-2 and TRBJ1-2; D ambiguous. V lost 2 bases and J lost 1, with 23 bases in between. The V gene's germline CDR1 is SGHTA and CDR2 FQGNSA. The CDR3 totals 19 residues. The CDR3 DNA follows: TGTGCCAGCAGCTTACAGTTCCCTAGTTTTTACGGAAATAACTATGGCTACACCTTC. It is translated as CASSLQFPSFYGNNYGYTF.

The chain carries TRBV6-1 and TRBJ2-3; the D is unclear. CDR1 MNHNS and CDR2 SASEGT come from the germline V gene. V was clipped by 7 bases and J by 4 bases, with 12 bases between them. The CDR3 has 13 residues. The CDR3 spells CASTLLTSDTQYF. In DNA form, the CDR3 reads TGTGCCAGCACCCTCCTGACCTCAGATACGCAGTATTTT.

This chain links TRBV6-9 with TRBJ1-5; no definite D call. Per the germline V gene, CDR1 is MNHGY and CDR2 is SVAAGI. The CDR3 sequence is 18 residues long. Trimming took off 5 bases at V and 6 bases at J, with 26 bases between the two ends. The CDR3 here is CASSPGLSRLNLSQPQHF. CDR3 bases: TGTGCCAGCAGTCCCGGCCTCTCGCGACTTAACCTAAGTCAGCCCCAGCATTTT.

The rearrangement uses TRBV10-3 and TRBJ1-1, with a possible D match to TRBD1 (5 bases). Trimming took off 3 bases at V and 0 bases at J, with 8 bases between the two ends. This CDR3 has 14 amino acids. Germline V lookup: CDR1 ENHRY, CDR2 SYGVKD. In DNA form, the CDR3 reads TGTGCCATCAGTGAAGCGACAGTGAACACTGAAGCTTTCTTT. Protein sequence: CAISEATVNTEAFF.

This chain uses TRBV6-2 or TRBV6-3 with TRBJ1-6; D unresolved. V was shortened by 6 bases and J by 3 bases, with 12 bases between the two germline ends. Germline values: CDR1 MNHEY, CDR2 SVGEGT. This CDR3 is 15 amino acids long. CDR3 nucleotides: TGTGCCAGCAGACTGTCGGGGTTCTATAATTCACCCCTCCACTTT. Residues: CASRLSGFYNSPLHF.

V gene TRBV19 combines with J gene TRBJ2-5, with 13 bases that match TRBD2. The CDR3 is 16 residues long. J was trimmed by 9 bases and V by 7 bases; bases with no gene match: 14. CDR1 and CDR2 (germline): LNHDA, SQIVND (reference sequence). The CDR3 DNA is TGTGCCAGTACCCCGACTAGCGGGGGGCCCCGGTCGTCCCAGTACTTC. It yields the protein CASTPTSGGPRSSQYF.

This chain links TRBV24-1 with TRBJ2-4; no definite D call. V was clipped by 5 bases and J by 2 bases, with 12 bases between them. This CDR3 is 15 amino acids long. Per the germline V gene, CDR1 is KGHDR and CDR2 is SFDVKD. The CDR3: CATSGPRVPKNIQYF. The CDR3 coding sequence is TGTGCCACCAGTGGTCCCCGGGTACCCAAAAACATTCAGTACTTC.

This clonotype was detected a few times. V gene TRBV12-3 or TRBV12-4 combines with J gene TRBJ1-2; TRBD1 agrees at 8 bases. The ends lost 11 bases at V and 3 bases at J; junction bases unmatched: 14. The CDR3 has 15 residues. The CDR3 DNA follows: TGTGCCGATGCCCCAACCATGGGACAGGACTATGGCTACACCTTC. This sequence encodes CADAPTMGQDYGYTF.

The chain joins TRBV5-7 to TRBJ2-7; D might be TRBD1 or TRBD2, each matching 5 bases. TRBV5-7 is annotated as an ORF whose role is uncertain. CDR3 size: 14 residues. V was clipped by 3 bases and J by 5 bases, with 15 bases between them. The CDR3 spells CASSSSGTPHEQYF. For the CDR3, the DNA is TGTGCCAGCAGCTCGTCCGGGACCCCACACGAGCAGTACTTC.